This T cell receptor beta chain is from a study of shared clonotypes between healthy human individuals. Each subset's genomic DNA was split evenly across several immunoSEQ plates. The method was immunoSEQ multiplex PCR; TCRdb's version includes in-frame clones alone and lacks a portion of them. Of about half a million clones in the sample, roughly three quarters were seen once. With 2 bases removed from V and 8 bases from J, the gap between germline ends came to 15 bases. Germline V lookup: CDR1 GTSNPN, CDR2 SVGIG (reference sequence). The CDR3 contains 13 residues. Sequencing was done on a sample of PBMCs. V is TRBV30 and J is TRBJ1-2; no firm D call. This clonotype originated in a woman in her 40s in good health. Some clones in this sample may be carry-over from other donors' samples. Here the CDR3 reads CAWSRQSGMGYTF. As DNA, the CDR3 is TGTGCCTGGAGTCGGCAGTCCGGGATGGGCTACACCTTC. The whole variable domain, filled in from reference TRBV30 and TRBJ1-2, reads SQTIHQWPATLVQPVGSPLSLECTVEGTSNPNLYWYRQAAGRGLQLLFYSVGIGQISSEVPQNLSASRPQDRQFILSSKKLLLSDSGFYLCAWSRQSGMGYTFGSGTRLTVV.